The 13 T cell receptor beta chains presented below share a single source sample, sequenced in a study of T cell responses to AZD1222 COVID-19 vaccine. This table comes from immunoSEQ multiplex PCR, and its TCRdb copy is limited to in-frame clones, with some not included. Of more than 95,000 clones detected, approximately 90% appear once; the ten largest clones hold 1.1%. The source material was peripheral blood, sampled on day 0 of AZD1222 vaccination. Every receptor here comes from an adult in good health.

DNA of the CDR3: TGTGCCAGCAGCGTAGGAAGGAGCTCCTACAATGAGCAGTTCTTC. Its protein product is CASSVGRSSYNEQFF. The genes are TRBV9 and TRBJ2-1, with D hard to call. CDR3 length: 15 amino acids. Germline values: CDR1 SGDLS, CDR2 YYNGEE. V was clipped by 0 bases and J by 0 bases, with 7 bases between them.

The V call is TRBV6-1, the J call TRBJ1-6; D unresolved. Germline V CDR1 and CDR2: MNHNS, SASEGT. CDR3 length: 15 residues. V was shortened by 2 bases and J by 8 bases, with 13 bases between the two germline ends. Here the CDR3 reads CASSERVSLDSPLHF. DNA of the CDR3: TGTGCCAGCAGTGAAAGGGTCTCCTTGGATTCACCCCTCCACTTT.

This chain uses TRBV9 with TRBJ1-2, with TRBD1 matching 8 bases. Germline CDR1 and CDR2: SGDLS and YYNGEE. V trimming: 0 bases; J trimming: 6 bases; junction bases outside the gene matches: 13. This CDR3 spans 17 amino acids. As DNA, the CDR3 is TGTGCCAGCAGCGTAGGAATAATGGGACAGGAGACTAATGGCTACACCTTC. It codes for CASSVGIMGQETNGYTF.

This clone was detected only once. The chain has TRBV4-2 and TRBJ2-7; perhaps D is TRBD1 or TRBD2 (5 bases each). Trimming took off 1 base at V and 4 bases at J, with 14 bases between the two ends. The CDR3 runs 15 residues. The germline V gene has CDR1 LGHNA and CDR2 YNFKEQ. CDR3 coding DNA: TGTGCCAGCAGCCAAGTCCCCGGGAACAGGTACGAGCAGTACTTC. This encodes CASSQVPGNRYEQYF.

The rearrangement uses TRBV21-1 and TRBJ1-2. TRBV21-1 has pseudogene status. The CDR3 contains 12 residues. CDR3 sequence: CASRVKDYGYTF. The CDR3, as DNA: TGTGCCAGCAGGGTTAAGGACTATGGCTACACCTTC.

CDR3 in amino acids: CSVTQGNNSPLHF. CDR3 in DNA: TGCAGCGTGACACAGGGGAATAATTCACCCCTCCACTTT. The genes are TRBV29-1 and TRBJ1-6, with TRBD1 matching over 7 bases. This CDR3 comprises 13 residues. CDR1 is SQVTM and CDR2 is ANQGSEA in the germline V gene. V gave up 6 bases and J gave up 5 bases; unmatched junction bases: 4. Together with reference TRBV29-1 and TRBJ1-6, the CDR3 gives the full variable domain: SAVISQKPSRDICQRGTSLTIQCQVDSQVTMMFWYRQQPGQSLTLIATANQGSEATYESGFVIDKFPISRPNLTFSTLTVSNMSPEDSSIYLCSVTQGNNSPLHFGNGTRLTVT.

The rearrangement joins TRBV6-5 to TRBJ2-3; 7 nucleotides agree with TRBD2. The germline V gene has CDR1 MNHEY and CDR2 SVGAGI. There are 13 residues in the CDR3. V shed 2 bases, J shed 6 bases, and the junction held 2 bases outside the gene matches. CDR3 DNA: TGTGCCAGCAGTTACCTGGGAGGGGATACGCAGTATTTT. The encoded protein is CASSYLGGDTQYF.

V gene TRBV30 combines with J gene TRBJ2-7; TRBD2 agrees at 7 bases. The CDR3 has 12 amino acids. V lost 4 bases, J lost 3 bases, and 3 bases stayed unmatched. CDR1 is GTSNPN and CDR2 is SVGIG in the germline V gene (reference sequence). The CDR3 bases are TGTGCCTGGACTAGCGGTCGCTACGAGCAGTACTTC. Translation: CAWTSGRYEQYF.

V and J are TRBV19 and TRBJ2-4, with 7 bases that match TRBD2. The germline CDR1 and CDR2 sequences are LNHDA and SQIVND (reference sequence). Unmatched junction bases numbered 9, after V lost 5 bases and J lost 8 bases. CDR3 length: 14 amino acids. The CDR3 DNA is TGTGCCAGTAGTCTGAGGGAGGGCCTATACATTCAGTACTTC. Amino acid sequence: CASSLREGLYIQYF.

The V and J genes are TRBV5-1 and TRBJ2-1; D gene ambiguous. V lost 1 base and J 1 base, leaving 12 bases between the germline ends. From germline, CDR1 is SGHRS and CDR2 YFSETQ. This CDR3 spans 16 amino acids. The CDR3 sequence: CASSLSFSQSYNEQFF. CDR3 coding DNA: TGCGCCAGCAGCTTGTCCTTCAGCCAGTCCTACAATGAGCAGTTCTTC.

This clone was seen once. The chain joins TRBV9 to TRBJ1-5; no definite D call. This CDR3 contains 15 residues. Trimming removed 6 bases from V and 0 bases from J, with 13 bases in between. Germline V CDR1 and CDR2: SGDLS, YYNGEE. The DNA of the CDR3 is TGTGCCAGCAACCCAAGCGGGGTTAGCAATCAGCCCCAGCATTTT. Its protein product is CASNPSGVSNQPQHF.

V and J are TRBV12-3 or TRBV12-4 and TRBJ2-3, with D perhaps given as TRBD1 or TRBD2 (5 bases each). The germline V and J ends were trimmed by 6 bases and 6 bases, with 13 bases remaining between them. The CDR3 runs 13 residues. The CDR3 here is CASRANWGDTQYF. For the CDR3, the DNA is TGTGCCAGCAGAGCTAACTGGGGGGATACGCAGTATTTT.

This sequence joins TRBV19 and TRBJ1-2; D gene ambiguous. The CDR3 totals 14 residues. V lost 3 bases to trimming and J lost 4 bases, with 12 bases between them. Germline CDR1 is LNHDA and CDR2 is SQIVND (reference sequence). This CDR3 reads CASSIWGSLYGYTF. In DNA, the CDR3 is TGTGCCAGTAGTATTTGGGGATCTCTCTATGGCTACACCTTC.